The rows below give T cell receptor beta chains drawn from one sample of a study of blood T cell repertoires in COVID-19. Clones were sequenced by immunoSEQ multiplex PCR, and TCRdb holds only the in-frame ones, with some missing. The sample comprises about 140,000 clones, roughly 88% of which are singletons, and roughly 1.4% rests with the top ten. The sequenced sample was peripheral blood. The receptors shown here come from a woman in her fifties or sixties with acute or convalescent COVID-19. Both conserved end residues are part of each CDR3. D genes are given only for firm matches. Not every row has a clone size; where given, it reads once, few, many or a size class.

j_call,v_call,clone_size,d_call,cdr3_nt,cdr3_aa
TRBJ1-1,TRBV7-3,-,-,TGTGCCAGCAGCTTACGCCGAAAAGCAGAAGCTTTCTTT,CASSLRRKAEAFF
TRBJ2-3,TRBV19,-,-,TGTGCCAGTACGACAGGAACGGACTCGGATACGCAGTATTTT,CASTTGTDSDTQYF
TRBJ2-5,TRBV10-3,-,TRBD2,TGTGCCATCAATAGTAGCGGGGGGCAAGAGACCCAGTACTTC,CAINSSGGQETQYF
TRBJ2-7,TRBV11-2,few,-,TGTGCCAGCAGCTTATACGGTTTCAACGAGCAGTACTTC,CASSLYGFNEQYF
TRBJ1-4,TRBV30,-,-,TGTGCCTGGAGACTCGGGGGGGCTAATGAAAAACTGTTTTTT,CAWRLGGANEKLFF
TRBJ1-1,TRBV7-9,-,-,TGTGCCAGCAGCAGGGCCTTTTCGAACACTGAAGCTTTCTTT,CASSRAFSNTEAFF
TRBJ2-5,TRBV7-2,-,-,TGTGCCAGCAGCTTAGCGTTGTTCGGTGGAGGGGCCCAAGAGACCCAGTACTTC,CASSLALFGGGAQETQYF
TRBJ1-1,TRBV19,once,-,TGTGCCAGTAGTGAAGCCCCGAACACTGAAGCTTTCTTT,CASSEAPNTEAFF
TRBJ1-5,TRBV3-1/TRBV3-2,once,-,TGTGCCAGCAGCCAAGATTTCCAGAATCAGCCCCAGCATTTT,CASSQDFQNQPQHF
TRBJ2-7,TRBV4-3,-,-,TGCGCCAGCAGCCAAGAATTTAGGCGCGCCCTAGGTCCCTACGAGCAGTACTTC,CASSQEFRRALGPYEQYF
TRBJ1-5,TRBV4-3,-,-,TGCGCCAGCAGCCAAGACGGGACATCAAGCAATCAGCCCCAGCATTTT,CASSQDGTSSNQPQHF
TRBJ2-1,TRBV7-2,-,-,TGTGCCAGCAGCTTAGTGGGGAGGGGGAACAATGAGCAGTTCTTC,CASSLVGRGNNEQFF
TRBJ1-3,TRBV19,-,TRBD1,TGTGCCAGTAGTATTCACCTCCGGGACAGGGGCAGAAACACCATATATTTT,CASSIHLRDRGRNTIYF
TRBJ1-1,TRBV7-2,-,-,TGTGCCAGCAGGTGGGGCCCAGTACACACTGAAGCTTTCTTT,CASRWGPVHTEAFF
TRBJ1-6,TRBV4-3,-,TRBD1,TGCGCCAGCAGCCAAGATCTGGACAGGGGTCGCTCACCCCTCCACTTT,CASSQDLDRGRSPLHF
TRBJ1-6,TRBV18,once,-,TGTGCCAGCTCACCTGGGCAGGCGGGGGAAGGATCCCTCCACTTT,CASSPGQAGEGSLHF
TRBJ1-1,TRBV12-3/TRBV12-4,-,-,TGTGCCAGCAGTTCCTACAGGGTCACTGAAGCTTTCTTT,CASSSYRVTEAFF
TRBJ2-1,TRBV6-2/TRBV6-3,-,TRBD1,TGTGCCAGCAGTTCAACCGGGACAGGGGCTGAGCAGTTCTTC,CASSSTGTGAEQFF
TRBJ1-2,TRBV18,-,TRBD1,TGTGCCAGCTCACCGGAATTGGACAGGGCGTCTGCGGGTGGCTACACCTTC,CASSPELDRASAGGYTF